This passage covers 22 T cell receptor beta chains from one sample sequenced in a study of patients and donors after allogeneic stem cell transplantation. TCRdb reprocessed the RT-PCR reads with MiXCR, giving one entry per CDR3 protein. The sample shows some 200,000 distinct CDR3 sequences, less than 45% of them seen only once. What was sequenced was blood, either unsorted or a sorted T cell fraction (not recorded which). Receptors originate from a human donor who was either an allogeneic HSCT recipient or a stem cell or donor lymphocyte infusion donor (not recorded which). It is not recorded whose cells these are; they may come from a transplant donor.

This clonotype turned up a few times. The V and J genes are TRBV6-1 and TRBJ1-3; D gene ambiguous. Deletions cut 3 bases from V and 2 bases from J, with 8 bases between. This CDR3 is 14 amino acids long. Germline V gene sequence: CDR1 MNHNS, CDR2 SASEGT. The chain's CDR3 is CASSDGRTGNTIYF. The CDR3 DNA reads as TGTGCCAGCAGTGACGGGAGGACTGGAAACACCATATATTTT.

The rearrangement uses TRBV7-2 and TRBJ1-5; D unclear. In germline, CDR1 is SGHTA, CDR2 FQGNSA. Trimming stripped 3 bases from V and 2 bases from J, with 14 bases between. This CDR3 region has 16 residues. The CDR3 is CASSFSQIGGNQPQHF. CDR3 nucleotide sequence: TGTGCCAGCAGCTTTTCCCAAATCGGGGGCAATCAGCCCCAGCATTTT.

V is TRBV12-3 or TRBV12-4 and J is TRBJ1-2; D perhaps matches TRBD1 (5 bases). V was shortened by 5 bases and J by 4 bases, with 14 bases between the two germline ends. The CDR3 loop spans 14 amino acids. CDR3 sequence reads: CASSNRGFPYGYTF. The CDR3 DNA reads TGTGCCAGCAGTAATAGGGGCTTCCCCTATGGCTACACCTTC.

Details on this clonotype: This may be a read error, as it is one base from a much larger clone. The chain has TRBV9 and TRBJ2-5, with 9 bases identical to TRBD1. The CDR3 length is 16 residues. Germline values: CDR1 SGDLS, CDR2 YYNGEE. As DNA, the CDR3 is TGTGGCAGCAGCGTAGGGGGACAGGGAGTTCAAGAGACCCAGTACTTC. Protein product: CGSSVGGQGVQETQYF.

The chain recombines TRBV27 with TRBJ1-2; no clear D. The V end lost 6 bases, the J end lost 8 bases, and 10 bases lay between the germline ends. This CDR3 spans 11 amino acids. Germline lookup yields CDR1 MNHEY and CDR2 SMNVEV (reference sequence). The CDR3 loop reads CASSDGVGYTF. The CDR3 coding sequence is TGTGCCAGCAGCGATGGAGTAGGCTACACCTTC.

This clonotype turned up a few times. This chain links TRBV5-1 with TRBJ1-3, with D perhaps TRBD1 (6 bases). The germline CDR1 and CDR2 sequences are SGHRS and YFSETQ. The CDR3 runs 14 residues. Between the trimmed V and J ends, which lost 0 bases and 2 bases, there was a span of 6 bases. CDR3 loop: CASSLDRAGNTIYF. CDR3 nucleotides: TGCGCCAGCAGCTTGGACAGGGCTGGAAACACCATATATTTT.

Points on this clonotype: Here the CDR3 omits its conserved ending phenylalanine or tryptophan, so a read error is the likely source. Because the CDR3's place on the DNA is in doubt, the DNA is left out and the CDR3 is given as listed by TCRdb. The CDR3 region is CASSRPGQGLRI. V is TRBV6-6 and J is TRBJ2-7; no check of the table's D call, TRBD1, against the DNA was made. Inclusive of both ends, the CDR3 amounts to 12 amino acids. Germline V gene data show CDR1 as MNHNY and CDR2 as SVGAGI (reference sequence).

This sequence joins TRBV6-6 and TRBJ2-7; 9 bases align to TRBD2. CDR3 length: 19 residues. Germline CDR1 reads MNHNY; CDR2 reads SVGAGI (reference sequence). V gave up 2 bases and J gave up 2 bases; unmatched junction bases: 16. The CDR3 spells CASSYPRIAGDPPPYEQYF. CDR3 in DNA: TGTGCCAGCAGTTACCCTCGGATAGCGGGAGATCCTCCTCCCTACGAGCAGTACTTC.

This clonotype was seen a few times. The rearrangement links TRBV25-1 to TRBJ1-1; 9 nucleotides agree with TRBD1. Germline CDR1 MGHDK, CDR2 SYGVNS. The CDR3 extends over 16 amino acids. J gave up 3 bases and V 6 bases, and 11 bases lay outside the gene matches. This CDR3 is CASSRDREGLYTEAFF. DNA of the CDR3: TGTGCCAGCAGCCGGGACAGGGAGGGTCTGTACACTGAAGCTTTCTTT.

CDR3 sequence: CASSEDRALEQFF. The CDR3 coding sequence is TGTGCCAGCAGTGAAGACCGCGCATTGGAGCAGTTCTTC. V gene TRBV2 combines with J gene TRBJ2-1; D call uncertain. The CDR3 has 13 amino acids. Germline V gene lookup returns CDR1 SNHLY and CDR2 FYNNEI. The V end lost 1 base, the J end lost 10 bases, and 11 bases lay between the germline ends. The full variable domain, completed using reference TRBV2 and TRBJ2-1, is EPEVTQTPSHQVTQMGQEVILRCVPISNHLYFYWYRQILGQKVEFLVSFYNNEISEKSEIFDDQFSVERPDGSNFTLKIRSTKLEDSAMYFCASSEDRALEQFFGPGTRLTVL.

The rearrangement uses TRBV30 and TRBJ1-1; D is uncertain. The CDR3 loop spans 10 amino acids. CDR1 GTSNPN and CDR2 SVGIG come from the germline V gene (reference sequence). The CDR3 nucleotides are TGTGCTTTCGCCAGCACTGAAGCTTTCTTT. This codes for CAFASTEAFF. Full variable domain (remainder filled in from reference TRBV30 and TRBJ1-1): SQTIHQWPATLVQPVGSPLSLECTVEGTSNPNLYWYRQAAGRGLQLLFYSVGIGQISSEVPQNLSASRPQDRQFILSSKKLLLSDSGFYLCAFASTEAFFGQGTRLTVV.

The genes are TRBV5-1 and TRBJ1-1; D is uncertain. V lost 7 bases and J 3 bases, leaving 13 bases between the germline ends. Per germline, CDR1 SGHRS and CDR2 YFSETQ. The CDR3 consists of 13 residues. The CDR3 loop reads CASGRTEDTEAFF. CDR3 nucleotide sequence: TGCGCCAGCGGGAGGACGGAGGACACTGAAGCTTTCTTT.

This clonotype has just a few counts. The chain combines TRBV14 with TRBJ1-5; D gene ambiguous. Trimming removed 3 bases at V and 6 bases at J, with 6 bases between. Germline V gene data show CDR1 as SGHDN and CDR2 as FVKESK. The CDR3 is 12 residues long. The CDR3 DNA sequence: TGTGCCAGCAGCCATCCGGGTCAGCCCCAGCATTTT. Its translation is CASSHPGQPQHF.

There are a few counts of this clonotype. The rearrangement joins TRBV28 to TRBJ2-7; D unresolved. Between the trimmed V and J ends, which lost 3 bases and 7 bases, there was a span of 19 bases. Germline CDR1 and CDR2: MDHEN and SYDVKM. CDR3 length equals 15 residues. In DNA form, the CDR3 reads TGTGCCAGCAGTTTCCAAATCGGACGGAACTATGAGCAGTACTTC. Encoded protein: CASSFQIGRNYEQYF.

This clonotype came up a few times. The J gene is TRBJ1-1, the V gene TRBV29-1; possibly TRBD1 for D (5 bases). V was trimmed by 6 bases and J by 8 bases, leaving 13 bases between them. Germline CDR1 SQVTM, CDR2 ANQGSEA. This CDR3 is 11 amino acids long. The CDR3 protein is CSVETGPEAFF. For the CDR3, the DNA is TGCAGCGTCGAAACAGGCCCAGAAGCTTTCTTT.

The chain couples TRBV9 to TRBJ1-1; no clear D. This CDR3 region has 13 residues. V lost 2 bases to trimming and J lost 4 bases, with 9 bases between them. The V gene's germline CDR1 is SGDLS and CDR2 YYNGEE. CDR3 residues: CASSVSTRTEAFF. The DNA for the CDR3 is TGTGCCAGCAGCGTTAGTACGCGCACTGAAGCTTTCTTT.

The count of this clonotype is one. The rearrangement links TRBV7-6 to TRBJ1-5; 11 bases fit TRBD1. There are 15 residues in the CDR3. Per the germline V gene, CDR1 is SGHVS and CDR2 is FNYEAQ. The V segment lost 3 bases and the J segment 4 bases; nucleotides outside the gene matches: 2. The CDR3 loop is CASSLGQGVNQPQHF. CDR3 in DNA: TGTGCCAGCAGCTTGGGACAGGGGGTAAATCAGCCCCAGCATTTT.

The gene calls are TRBV12-3 or TRBV12-4 and TRBJ1-2; 9 bases align to TRBD1. V lost 8 bases, J lost 3 bases, and 13 bases stayed unmatched. CDR3 size: 16 residues. The CDR3 loop is CASGTGTGKVDYGYTF. CDR3 sequence (DNA): TGTGCCAGCGGGACCGGGACAGGGAAAGTAGACTATGGCTACACCTTC.

V is TRBV29-1 and J is TRBJ2-2, with TRBD2 matching 8 bases. CDR1 SQVTM and CDR2 ANQGSEA come from the germline V gene. CDR3 length: 15 amino acids. Germline trimming cut 7 bases from V and 4 bases from J; bases unmatched to any gene: 11. The CDR3 DNA follows: TGCAGCGCTGGTGTTCTAAGCGGGAGCACCGGGGAGCTGTTTTTT. This sequence encodes CSAGVLSGSTGELFF.

This clonotype has a single count. The chain links TRBV5-6 to TRBJ2-7, with 7 bases lining up with TRBD2. The CDR3 loop spans 14 amino acids. With 5 bases clipped from V and 2 bases from J, the junction kept 7 bases outside the gene matches. Germline assignment: CDR1 SGHDT and CDR2 YYEEEE. The CDR3 DNA follows: TGTGCCAGCAGAAAGACCGGGACTACCTACGAGCAGTACTTC. Protein: CASRKTGTTYEQYF.

This chain uses TRBV7-3 with TRBJ2-3, with a tentative D call TRBD2 (5 bases). With 5 bases removed from V and 0 bases from J, the gap between germline ends came to 12 bases. This CDR3 comprises 15 residues. CDR1 and CDR2 from the germline V gene are SGHTA and FQGTGA. CDR3 coding DNA: TGTGCCAGCAGCCCCGAGGAGGCTAGCACAGATACGCAGTATTTT. Its translation: CASSPEEASTDTQYF.

The chain employs TRBV5-6 and TRBJ1-1; 12 positions agree with TRBD1. The CDR3 extends over 17 amino acids. Germline V lookup: CDR1 SGHDT, CDR2 YYEEEE. V was clipped by 4 bases and J by 4 bases; unmatched bases: 11. The CDR3 nucleotides are TGTGCCAGCAGCCGACGGGACAGGGGGCTTGGGGGCACTGAAGCTTTCTTT. Amino acid sequence: CASSRRDRGLGGTEAFF.